Below are 7 T cell receptor beta chains sequenced from a single sample in a study of T cells in Graves' hyperthyroidism and ophthalmopathy. The source material, RNA transcripts, was used to amplify TCR beta CDR3 regions. HTBI primers were the set used in a first-round RT-PCR of the TCR CDR3. TCRdb reprocessed the multiplex PCR reads with MiXCR, giving one entry per CDR3 protein. The top ten clones hold roughly 6.9% of a sample with some 570,000 distinct CDR3 sequences, 14% of them seen once. The source material was blood. Every receptor here comes from a woman younger than 35 with Graves' ophthalmopathy.

This clonotype was observed at least ten times. The chain has TRBV27 and TRBJ1-5; 7 positions agree with TRBD1. CDR3 length: 16 residues. The germline gives CDR1 MNHEY, CDR2 SMNVEV (reference sequence). J lost 0 bases, V lost 7 bases, and 9 bases had no gene match. The CDR3 DNA follows: TGTGCCAGCACCCGACGCCAGGGGGATAGCAATCAGCCCCAGCATTTT. Residues: CASTRRQGDSNQPQHF.

This clonotype occurred many times. CDR3 sequence (DNA): TGTGCCAGCAGCACCGGGACAGGGGGCTACGAGCAGTACTTC. This encodes CASSTGTGGYEQYF. The genes are TRBV19 and TRBJ2-7, with TRBD1 matching over 11 bases. Germline CDR1 is LNHDA and CDR2 is SQIVND (reference sequence). The V gene end was trimmed by 9 bases and the J gene end by 3 bases; junction bases not matched to a gene: 7. This CDR3 spans 14 amino acids.

The sample holds many counts of this clonotype. The chain links TRBV20-1 to TRBJ2-1; 11 nucleotides align to TRBD2. Germline V gene lookup returns CDR1 DFQATT and CDR2 SNEGSKA (reference sequence). The CDR3 consists of 15 residues. With V trimmed by 3 bases and J by 2 bases, 3 bases remained unmatched. CDR3 protein: CSARETSGTYNEQFF. The CDR3 nucleotides are TGCAGTGCTAGGGAGACTAGCGGGACCTACAATGAGCAGTTCTTC.

At least ten counts were recorded for this clonotype. The rearrangement joins TRBV7-8 to TRBJ2-5; either TRBD1 or TRBD2 may fit D (5 bases each). The CDR3 contains 15 residues. Germline CDR1 and CDR2: SGHVS and FQNEAQ. The V and J ends lost 1 base and 6 bases respectively, with 15 bases between them. CDR3 loop: CASSLDLGTSKTQYF. CDR3 nucleotides: TGTGCCAGCAGCTTAGATTTGGGGACCTCGAAGACCCAGTACTTC.

This clonotype came up many times. V and J are TRBV6-5 and TRBJ2-7; no clear D. The CDR3 sequence is 16 residues long. Trimming removed 2 bases at V and 7 bases at J, with 21 bases between. CDR1 MNHEY and CDR2 SVGAGI come from the germline V gene. The CDR3 reads CASSYPSSGPYGEQYF. The CDR3 nucleotides read TGTGCCAGCAGTTACCCGAGCTCGGGCCCCTACGGGGAGCAGTACTTC.

Ten or more counts support this clonotype. The chain employs TRBV12-3 or TRBV12-4 and TRBJ2-3; D is unclear. V was shortened by 5 bases and J by 1 base, with 10 bases between the two germline ends. The CDR3 has 14 residues. The CDR3 DNA sequence: TGTGCCAGCAGTACGGGCGGACGCACAGATACGCAGTATTTT. This gives the protein CASSTGGRTDTQYF.

V is TRBV5-4 and J is TRBJ1-4; 10 bases map to TRBD1. The CDR3 loop spans 16 amino acids. The V gene end was trimmed by 4 bases and the J gene end by 6 bases; junction bases not matched to a gene: 9. Germline V gives CDR1 SGHNT, CDR2 YYREEE (reference sequence). The CDR3 DNA reads as TGTGCCAGCAGCCTAACCGGACAGGGGGTCGATGAAAAACTGTTTTTT. Translating it yields CASSLTGQGVDEKLFF.